What follows is one TCR beta chain and its context. The same CDR3 is also encoded by other DNA sequences in this sample. The data were taken from a study of OX40 agonist ivuxolimab in advanced cancers. The repertoire was sequenced with immunoSEQ multiplex PCR; TCRdb's copy has only in-frame clones and lacks some. The table lists tens of thousands of clones, over 85% of them singletons. Autoimmune disease history or systemic immunosuppression meant exclusion. Sampled blood was obtained at baseline, cycle 4 day 1, and cycle 7 day 1. This clonotype was obtained from an adult with an advanced solid tumor such as melanoma, head and neck, liver or kidney cancer. Sequenced here: CD4+ or CD8+ T cells sorted from blood, sampled in a trial of the OX40 agonist ivuxolimab.

The CDR3 DNA reads as TGTGCCAGCAGCAAGGGACAGGGAGGCTCACCCCTCCACTTT. Its translation: CASSKGQGGSPLHF. The V and J genes are TRBV7-9 and TRBJ1-6; the match to TRBD1 covers 9 bases. The junction had 6 bases not matched to a gene; V was cut back by 5 bases and J by 10 bases. The CDR3 contains 14 residues. Germline CDR1 is SEHNR and CDR2 is FQNEAQ (reference sequence).